The subject of this entry is one T cell receptor (beta chain). Its antigen is unidentified. This entry comes from a study of T-cell memory formation after mild COVID-19. About the research overall: Largely, the TCR clusters proved donor specific.

Broader study findings: The appearance of some responding clones in pre-infection memory suggested that cross-reactive memory joined. CD4+ contracting clones were mainly CM and EM; CD8+ ones, EMRA.

V was shortened by 6 bases and J by 1 base, with 11 bases between the two germline ends. CDR3 length equals 14 residues. Germline CDR1 and CDR2: SGHRS and YFSETQ. In TCRdb, the 5' RACE reads were re-called with MiXCR into one record per CDR3 protein. The table records roughly 400,000 distinct CDR3 sequences, roughly 24% of them present only once. The chain combines TRBV5-1 with TRBJ2-1; TRBD2 might be the D (6 bases). Specimen: PBMCs or a T cell subset sorted from them (not recorded which). The receptor's source is an adult woman who had mild COVID-19 (a few samples of this study predate the infection). Cell type and time point are not known. The CDR3, as DNA: TGCGCCAGCACCCCCGGGACTTCCTACAATGAGCAGTTCTTC. Translating it yields CASTPGTSYNEQFF.